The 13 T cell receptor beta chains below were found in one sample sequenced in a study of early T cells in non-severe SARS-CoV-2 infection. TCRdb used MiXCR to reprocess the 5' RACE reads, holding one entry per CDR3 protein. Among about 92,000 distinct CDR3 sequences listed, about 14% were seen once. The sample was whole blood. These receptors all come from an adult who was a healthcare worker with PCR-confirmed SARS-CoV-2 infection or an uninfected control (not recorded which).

CDR3 in amino acids: CASMEEGIFLYTF. CDR3 coding DNA: TGTGCCAGCATGGAGGAAGGGATCTTTCTCTACACCTTC. This chain uses TRBV28 with TRBJ1-2, with D unresolved. This CDR3 contains 13 residues. Germline loops: CDR1 MDHEN, CDR2 SYDVKM. V was pared by 7 bases and J by 10 bases, with 19 bases between.

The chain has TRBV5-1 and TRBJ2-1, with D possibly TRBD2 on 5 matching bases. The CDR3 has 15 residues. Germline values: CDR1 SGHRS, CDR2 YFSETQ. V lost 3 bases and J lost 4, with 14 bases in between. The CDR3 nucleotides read TGCGCCAGCAGCTCCTTGAGGGCAGAATACAATGAGCAGTTCTTC. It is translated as CASSSLRAEYNEQFF.

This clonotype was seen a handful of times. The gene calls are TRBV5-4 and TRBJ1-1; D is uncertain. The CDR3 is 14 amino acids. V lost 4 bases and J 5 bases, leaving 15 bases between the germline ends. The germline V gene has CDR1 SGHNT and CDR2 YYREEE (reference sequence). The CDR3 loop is CASSHPDSVTEAFF. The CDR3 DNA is TGTGCCAGCAGCCACCCGGACTCGGTAACTGAAGCTTTCTTT.

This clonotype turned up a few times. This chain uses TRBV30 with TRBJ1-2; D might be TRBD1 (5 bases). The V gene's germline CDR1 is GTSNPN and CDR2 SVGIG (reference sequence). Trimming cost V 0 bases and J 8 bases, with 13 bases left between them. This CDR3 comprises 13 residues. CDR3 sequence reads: CAWSVARRGGYTF. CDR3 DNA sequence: TGTGCCTGGAGTGTAGCGCGTAGGGGAGGCTACACCTTC.

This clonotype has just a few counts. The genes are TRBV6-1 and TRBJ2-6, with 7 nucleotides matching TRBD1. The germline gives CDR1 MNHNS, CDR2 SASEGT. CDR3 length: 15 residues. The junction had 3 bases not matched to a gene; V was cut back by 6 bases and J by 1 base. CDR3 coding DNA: TGTGCCAGCAGACCAGGGGGATCTGGGGCCAACGTCCTGACTTTC. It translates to CASRPGGSGANVLTF.

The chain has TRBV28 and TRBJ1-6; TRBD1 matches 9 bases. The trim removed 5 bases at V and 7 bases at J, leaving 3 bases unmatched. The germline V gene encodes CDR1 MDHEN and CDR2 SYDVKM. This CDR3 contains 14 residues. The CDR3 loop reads CASSRDRANSPLHF. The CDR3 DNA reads TGTGCCAGCAGTCGGGACAGGGCCAATTCACCCCTCCACTTT.

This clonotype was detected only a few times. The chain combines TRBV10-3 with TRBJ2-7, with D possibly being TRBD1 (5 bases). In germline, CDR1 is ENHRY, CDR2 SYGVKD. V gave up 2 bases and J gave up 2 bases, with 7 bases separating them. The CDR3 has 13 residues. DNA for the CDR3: TGTGCCATCAGTGAGACAGGAGCCTACGAGCAGTACTTC. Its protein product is CAISETGAYEQYF.

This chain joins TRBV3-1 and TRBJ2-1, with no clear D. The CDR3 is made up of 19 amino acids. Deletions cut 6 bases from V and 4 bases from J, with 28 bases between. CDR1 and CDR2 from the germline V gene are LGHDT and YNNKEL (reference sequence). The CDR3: CASSPRDFGLLHLYNEQFF. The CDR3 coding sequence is TGTGCCAGCAGTCCAAGGGATTTCGGGCTCCTCCACCTTTACAATGAGCAGTTCTTC.

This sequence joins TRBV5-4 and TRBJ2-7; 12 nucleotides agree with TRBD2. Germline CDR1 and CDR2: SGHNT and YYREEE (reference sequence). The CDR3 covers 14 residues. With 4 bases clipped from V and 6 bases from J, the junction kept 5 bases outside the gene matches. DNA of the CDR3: TGTGCCAGCAGCCGGACTAGCGGGGAAATCGAGCAGTACTTC. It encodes CASSRTSGEIEQYF.

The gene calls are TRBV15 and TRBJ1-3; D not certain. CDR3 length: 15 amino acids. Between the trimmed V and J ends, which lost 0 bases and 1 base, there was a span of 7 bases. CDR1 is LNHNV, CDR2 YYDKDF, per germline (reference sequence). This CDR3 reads CATSRDQPSGNTIYF. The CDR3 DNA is TGTGCCACCAGCAGAGATCAACCATCTGGAAACACCATATATTTT.

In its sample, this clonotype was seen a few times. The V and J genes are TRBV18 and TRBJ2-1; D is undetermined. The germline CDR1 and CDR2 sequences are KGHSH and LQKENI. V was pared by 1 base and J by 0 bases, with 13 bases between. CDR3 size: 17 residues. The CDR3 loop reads CASSPLNSHNSYNEQFF. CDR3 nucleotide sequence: TGTGCCAGCTCACCACTTAACAGTCATAACTCCTACAATGAGCAGTTCTTC.

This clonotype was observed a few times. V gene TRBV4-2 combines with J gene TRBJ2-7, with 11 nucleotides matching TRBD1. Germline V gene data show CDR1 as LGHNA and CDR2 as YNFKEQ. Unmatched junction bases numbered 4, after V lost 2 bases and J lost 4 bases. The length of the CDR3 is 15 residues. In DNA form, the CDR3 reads TGTGCCAGCAGCCAAAGGGACAGGGGGTTGTACGAGCAGTACTTC. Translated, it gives CASSQRDRGLYEQYF.

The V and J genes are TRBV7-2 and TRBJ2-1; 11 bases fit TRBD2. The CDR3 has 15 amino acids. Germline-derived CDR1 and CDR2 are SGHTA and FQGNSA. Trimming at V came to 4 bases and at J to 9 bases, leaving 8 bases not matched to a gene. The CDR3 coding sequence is TGTGCCAGCAGCTCAACGGGACTAGCGGAGGTTGAGCAGTTCTTC. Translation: CASSSTGLAEVEQFF.